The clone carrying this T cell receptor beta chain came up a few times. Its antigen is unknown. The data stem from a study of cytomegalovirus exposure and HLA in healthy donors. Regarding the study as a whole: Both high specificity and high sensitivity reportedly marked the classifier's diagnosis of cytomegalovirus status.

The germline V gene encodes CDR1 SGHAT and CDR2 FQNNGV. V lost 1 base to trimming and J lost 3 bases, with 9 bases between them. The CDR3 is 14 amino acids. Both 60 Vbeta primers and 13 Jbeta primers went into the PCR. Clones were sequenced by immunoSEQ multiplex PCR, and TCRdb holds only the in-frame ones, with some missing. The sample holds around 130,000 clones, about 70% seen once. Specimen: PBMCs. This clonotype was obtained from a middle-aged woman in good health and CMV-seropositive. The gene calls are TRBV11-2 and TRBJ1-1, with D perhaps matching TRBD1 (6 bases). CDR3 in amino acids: CASSLGWGHTEAFF. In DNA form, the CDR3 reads TGTGCCAGCAGCTTAGGTTGGGGGCACACTGAAGCTTTCTTT.